Listed here are 4 T cell receptor beta chains from one sample, sequenced in a study of cytomegalovirus exposure and HLA in healthy donors. PCR employed 60 Vbeta and 13 Jbeta primers. Produced via immunoSEQ multiplex PCR; TCRdb's table is partial and in-frame only. The sample includes around 94,000 clones, roughly 60% of them seen just once. Source material: PBMCs. All receptors derive from a human donor in good health.

The chain couples TRBV20-1 to TRBJ2-1; possibly TRBD2 for D (6 bases). V lost 8 bases and J lost 10, with 9 bases in between. The CDR3 covers 9 residues. The germline V gene encodes CDR1 DFQATT and CDR2 SNEGSKA (reference sequence). CDR3: CSTGDEQFF. In DNA, the CDR3 is TGCAGTACGGGGGACGAGCAGTTCTTC.

The chain has TRBV10-2 and TRBJ2-7; D gene ambiguous. The CDR3 runs to 16 residues. V was clipped by 3 bases and J by 0 bases, with 15 bases between them. CDR1 is WSHSY and CDR2 is SAAADI in the germline V gene. The CDR3 here is CASSEMASYYSYEQYF. Written as DNA, the CDR3 is TGCGCCAGCAGTGAAATGGCCTCATATTACTCCTACGAGCAGTACTTC.

J is TRBJ1-3 and V is TRBV7-9; D call uncertain. CDR3 length: 16 residues. Germline V gene lookup returns CDR1 SEHNR and CDR2 FQNEAQ (reference sequence). V shed 5 bases and J shed 0 bases, with 14 bases lying between them. CDR3 amino acids: CASSGTTTSSGNTIYF. The CDR3 bases are TGTGCCAGCAGCGGTACCACCACCAGCTCTGGAAACACCATATATTTT.

The genes are TRBV4-1 and TRBJ2-1, with 7 bases aligning to TRBD1. CDR1 is MGHRA, CDR2 YSYEKL, per germline. This CDR3 has 13 amino acids. Losses at the gene ends were 3 bases for V and 7 bases for J; bases not matched to a gene: 3. CDR3 amino acids: CASSQKQGNEQFF. Here the CDR3 DNA reads TGCGCCAGCAGCCAGAAACAGGGGAATGAGCAGTTCTTC.